This T cell receptor beta chain stems from a study of T cell clonotyping in hematopoietic cell transplantation. Study-wide results and caveats: Broader posttransplant TCR repertoire diversity was predicted by graft donor and pretransplant recipient Inverse Simpson Index values.

This CDR3 contains 13 residues. Per the germline V gene, CDR1 is MDHEN and CDR2 is SYDVKM. V dropped 2 bases and J dropped 4 bases, with 8 bases sitting between them. On this clone: Antigen specificity is unknown.

The repertoire was sequenced with immunoSEQ multiplex PCR; TCRdb's copy has only in-frame clones and lacks some. Of 27,000 or so clones in the sample, about 94% were seen once. The sequencing input was peripheral blood mononuclear cells. This clonotype was sampled from a man between 45 and 60 years old in good health. Some clones in this sample may be carry-over from other donors' samples. The chain joins TRBV28 to TRBJ2-5, with D perhaps matching TRBD2 (5 bases). The CDR3 nucleotides read TGTGCCAGCAGTTTAGTTCTAGCAGAGACCCAGTACTTC. It yields the protein CASSLVLAETQYF.